The 20 T cell receptor beta chains below come from one sample, sequenced in a study of CD8+ T cells in alopecia areata. After isolation, RNA underwent reverse transcription to generate cDNA as the sequencing template. Repertoires were generated with immunoSEQ multiplex PCR, while TCRdb's copy carries only in-frame clones and drops some. The repertoire has fewer than 200,000 clones, 58% of them found once; the top ten carry 15% to 20%. Treatment defined: oral pan-JAK inhibitor, 5-10 mg twice daily. The starting material was CD4+ T cells sorted from blood, obtained at roughly week 58, from a patient treated with tofacitinib. The receptors here all came from a human donor with alopecia areata.

The count of this clone is one. J is TRBJ2-5 and V is TRBV6-5; perhaps TRBD2 as D (5 bases). CDR1 and CDR2 (germline): MNHEY, SVGAGI. V shed 5 bases and J shed 6 bases, with 16 bases lying between them. The CDR3 sequence is 14 residues long. The CDR3 loop reads CASSDSRRLKTQYF. In nucleotides, the CDR3 is TGTGCCAGCAGTGATAGCAGGAGGCTGAAGACCCAGTACTTC.

This clone was counted only a few times. The chain recombines TRBV9 with TRBJ2-7, with TRBD1 identical over 7 bases. Germline values: CDR1 SGDLS, CDR2 YYNGEE. The CDR3 extends over 18 amino acids. V shed 0 bases and J 2 bases; nucleotides not matched to a gene: 14. In DNA, the CDR3 is TGTGCCAGCAGCGTAGCTACTTTGGAGACAGGGACGACCTACGAGCAGTACTTC. This encodes CASSVATLETGTTYEQYF.

The V gene is TRBV5-1, the J gene TRBJ2-7, with 9 bases fitting TRBD2. The CDR3 is made up of 13 amino acids. Trimming cost V 4 bases and J 4 bases; bases outside gene matches: 3. Germline V gene sequence: CDR1 SGHRS, CDR2 YFSETQ. In DNA form, the CDR3 reads TGCGCCAGCAGCATTAGCGGGGGATACGAGCAGTACTTC. Translation gives CASSISGGYEQYF.

The chain has TRBV27 and TRBJ1-2; 8 nucleotides match TRBD1. After removal of 6 bases from V and 4 bases from J, the junction contained 10 bases not matched to a gene. Germline V gene sequence: CDR1 MNHEY, CDR2 SMNVEV (reference sequence). This CDR3 has 15 amino acids. The CDR3 coding sequence is TGTGCCAGCAGCCCCGACAGGGGCTCAATCTATGGCTACACCTTC. Its protein is CASSPDRGSIYGYTF.

V usage is TRBV29-1 and J usage is TRBJ2-1; TRBD2 matches 8 bases. V shed 2 bases, J shed 1 base, and the junction held 1 base outside the gene matches. Germline CDR1 reads SQVTM; CDR2 reads ANQGSEA. This CDR3 region has 14 residues. The CDR3 reads CSVESGGSYNEQFF. CDR3 DNA: TGCAGCGTTGAAAGCGGGGGTTCCTACAATGAGCAGTTCTTC.

This chain uses TRBV30 with TRBJ2-3, with D uncertain. The CDR3 spans 12 residues. The germline V gene encodes CDR1 GTSNPN and CDR2 SVGIG (reference sequence). V gave up 0 bases and J gave up 5 bases, with 6 bases separating them. The CDR3 DNA follows: TGTGCCTGGAGTGTGGGATTAGATACGCAGTATTTT. Translating gives CAWSVGLDTQYF. The full variable domain, rest sourced from reference TRBV30 and TRBJ2-3, is SQTIHQWPATLVQPVGSPLSLECTVEGTSNPNLYWYRQAAGRGLQLLFYSVGIGQISSEVPQNLSASRPQDRQFILSSKKLLLSDSGFYLCAWSVGLDTQYFGPGTRLTVL.

This sequence joins TRBV29-1 and TRBJ2-5; the D call may be TRBD1 or TRBD2 (5 bases each). CDR3 length: 12 residues. The germline CDR1 and CDR2 sequences are SQVTM and ANQGSEA. Trimming took 6 bases from V and 11 from J, leaving 19 bases between them. This CDR3 reads CSVEHGPEGQYF. The CDR3 DNA reads TGCAGCGTCGAGCACGGGCCCGAGGGGCAGTACTTC.

A few counts support this clone. The rearrangement joins TRBV6-6 to TRBJ2-3; the D gene is possibly TRBD2 (7 bases). Germline CDR1 and CDR2: MNHNY and SVGAGI (reference sequence). V dropped 2 bases and J dropped 0 bases, with 12 bases sitting between them. This CDR3 has 16 amino acids. CDR3 sequence (DNA): TGTGCCAGCAGTTACGGTGGCGGGGGCAGCACAGATACGCAGTATTTT. Translation: CASSYGGGGSTDTQYF.

The rearrangement joins TRBV4-2 to TRBJ1-5; unclear D gene. The germline gives CDR1 LGHNA, CDR2 YNFKEQ. This CDR3 is 15 amino acids long. V was clipped by 0 bases and J by 3 bases, with 9 bases between them. The DNA for the CDR3 is TGTGCCAGCAGCCAAGACAGAAGCCCCAATCAGCCCCAGCATTTT. Protein product: CASSQDRSPNQPQHF.

The CDR3 DNA reads TGCGCCAGCAGCCTTCGTCGGGAAAAACTGTTTTTT. Residues: CASSLRREKLFF. The V and J genes are TRBV4-1 and TRBJ1-4; the D is unclear. V was clipped by 4 bases and J by 8 bases, with 8 bases between them. The CDR3 runs 12 residues. CDR1 is MGHRA, CDR2 YSYEKL, per germline.

This clone has more than one count but fewer than ten. The chain joins TRBV9 to TRBJ2-2; D unclear. V shed 4 bases and J shed 1 base, with 11 bases lying between them. The CDR3 has 15 amino acids. Germline V CDR1 and CDR2: SGDLS, YYNGEE. In nucleotides, the CDR3 is TGTGCCAGCAGCCGCAATAGCTTGAACACCGGGGAGCTGTTTTTT. Translation: CASSRNSLNTGELFF.

CDR3 region: CASSKGQVSGQPQHF. CDR3 bases: TGTGCCAGCAGCAAAGGACAGGTGAGCGGTCAGCCCCAGCATTTT. The chain combines TRBV5-6 with TRBJ1-5, with 7 bases fitting TRBD1. V lost 4 bases and J lost 6; bases outside the gene matches: 10. The CDR3 is made up of 15 amino acids. Germline lookup yields CDR1 SGHDT and CDR2 YYEEEE.

DNA for the CDR3: TGTGCCAGCAGCTTGGACAGGGCGGTTGAAGCTTTCTTT. Amino acids: CASSLDRAVEAFF. This chain joins TRBV5-6 and TRBJ1-1; a weak D match, TRBD1 (6 bases). The CDR3 consists of 13 residues. Germline CDR1 reads SGHDT; CDR2 reads YYEEEE. Trimming removed 0 bases from V and 7 bases from J, with 10 bases in between.

The V gene is TRBV2, the J gene TRBJ2-7; D uncertain. Looked up from germline, CDR1 is SNHLY and CDR2 is FYNNEI. This CDR3 spans 12 amino acids. V shed 4 bases and J shed 3 bases, with 7 bases lying between them. This CDR3 is CASSVQVYEQYF. CDR3 DNA: TGTGCCAGCAGTGTCCAGGTCTACGAGCAGTACTTC.

The CDR3 nucleotides are TGTGCCAGCAGTTACTCAGGGCAGGGGTATTCACCCCTCCACTTT. Translated: CASSYSGQGYSPLHF. The chain has TRBV6-5 and TRBJ1-6; a possible D gene is TRBD1 (6 bases). With 0 bases removed from V and 8 bases from J, the gap between germline ends came to 11 bases. Germline loops: CDR1 MNHEY, CDR2 SVGAGI. The CDR3 runs to 15 residues.

V usage is TRBV30 and J usage is TRBJ1-6; D possibly corresponds to TRBD1 (6 bases). The CDR3 sequence is 14 residues long. V lost 2 bases and J lost 10, with 15 bases in between. From germline, CDR1 is GTSNPN and CDR2 SVGIG (reference sequence). The CDR3 here is CAWSKGQSNSPLHF. CDR3 DNA: TGTGCCTGGAGTAAGGGACAATCCAACTCACCCCTCCACTTT.

This clone was counted only a few times. V usage is TRBV28 and J usage is TRBJ2-3; 9 nucleotides agree with TRBD1. Germline trimming cut 3 bases from V and 4 bases from J; bases unmatched to any gene: 5. CDR1 is MDHEN, CDR2 SYDVKM, per germline. The CDR3 consists of 15 residues. The CDR3 reads CASSLVQGAPDTQYF. The DNA for the CDR3 is TGTGCCAGCAGTTTGGTACAGGGGGCCCCAGATACGCAGTATTTT. Filled out from reference TRBV28 and TRBJ2-3, the complete variable domain reads DVKVTQSSRYLVKRTGEKVFLECVQDMDHENMFWYRQDPGLGLRLIYFSYDVKMKEKGDIPEGYSVSREKKERFSLILESASTNQTSMYLCASSLVQGAPDTQYFGPGTRLTVL.

V is TRBV19 and J is TRBJ1-6, with 8 bases identical to TRBD1. V trimming: 5 bases; J trimming: 3 bases; junction bases outside the gene matches: 6. Per the germline V gene, CDR1 is LNHDA and CDR2 is SQIVND (reference sequence). This CDR3 contains 16 residues. The chain's CDR3 is CASSPTGTGYNSPLHF. The CDR3 coding sequence is TGTGCCAGTAGTCCGACCGGGACAGGCTATAATTCACCCCTCCACTTT.

V is TRBV6-5 and J is TRBJ1-5; tentative D call: TRBD1 (5 bases). This CDR3 is 14 amino acids long. Germline V gene data show CDR1 as MNHEY and CDR2 as SVGAGI. Trimming removed 6 bases from V and 1 base from J, with 10 bases in between. Here the CDR3 reads CASSHRQSNQPQHF. CDR3 nucleotide sequence: TGTGCCAGCAGCCATCGACAGAGCAATCAGCCCCAGCATTTT.

The chain has TRBV11-2 and TRBJ2-7, with D unresolved. CDR3 size: 14 residues. Germline CDR1 reads SGHAT; CDR2 reads FQNNGV. The ends were cut back, 0 bases at V and 3 bases at J, with 9 bases in the middle. CDR3 amino acids: CASSLEKRNYEQYF. As DNA, the CDR3 is TGTGCCAGCAGCTTAGAGAAGAGGAACTACGAGCAGTACTTC.